This T cell receptor (beta chain) is drawn from a study of blood T cell repertoires in COVID-19. Study at large: The United States, Italy and Spain supplied acute and convalescent COVID-19 samples. T cells, B-cell-depleted T cells, or PBMCs supplied cDNA or gDNA.

Authors' analysis steps: Reference gene primers were amplified, and this amplification served to estimate nucleated cell counts. Here immunoSEQ multiplex PCR was the method, and the copy in TCRdb shows in-frame clones only, minus some. V and J calls and clone size follow that table, whereas D and trimming were derived from the DNA. The sample has tens of thousands of clones; about nine tenths are singletons. Germline V gives CDR1 GTSNPN, CDR2 SVGIG (reference sequence). V lost 2 bases, J lost 0 bases, and 14 bases lay in between. CDR3 length equals 16 residues. V is TRBV30 and J is TRBJ1-3, with D tentatively TRBD1 (5 bases). The clonotype was recovered from a man aged 25 to 40 with acute or convalescent COVID-19. The sequenced sample was peripheral blood. CDR3 bases: TGTGCCTGGAGTTCGGGGGTCTCCCTCTCTGGAAACACCATATATTTT. Translated: CAWSSGVSLSGNTIYF.